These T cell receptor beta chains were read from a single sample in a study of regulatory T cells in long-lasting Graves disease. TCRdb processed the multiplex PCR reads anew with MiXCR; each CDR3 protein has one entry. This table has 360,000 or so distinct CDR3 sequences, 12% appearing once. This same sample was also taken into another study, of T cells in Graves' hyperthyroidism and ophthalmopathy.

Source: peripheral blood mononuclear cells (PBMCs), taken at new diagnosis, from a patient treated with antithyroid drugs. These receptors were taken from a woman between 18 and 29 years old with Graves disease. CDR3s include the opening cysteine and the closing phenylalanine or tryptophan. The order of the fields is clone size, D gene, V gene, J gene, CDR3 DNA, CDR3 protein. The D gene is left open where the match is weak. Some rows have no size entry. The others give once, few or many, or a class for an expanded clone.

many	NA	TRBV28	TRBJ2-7	TGTGCCAGCAGTTTATATCGGGGACTCACTAATATGTACGAGCAGTACTTC	CASSLYRGLTNMYEQYF
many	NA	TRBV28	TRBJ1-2	TGTGCCAGCAGTTCGACAAACACGCATGGCTACACCTTC	CASSSTNTHGYTF
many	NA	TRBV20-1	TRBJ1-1	TGCAGTGCTAGGGGTGGTCGGATCGCTGAAGCTTTCTTT	CSARGGRIAEAFF
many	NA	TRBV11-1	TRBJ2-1	TGTGCCAGCAGTCACCTAACCCCGGGACTTAACTACAATGAGCAGTTCTTC	CASSHLTPGLNYNEQFF
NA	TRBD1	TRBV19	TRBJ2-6	TGTGCCACCAGACAGGGGAAATCTTGGGCTGGGGCCAACGTCCTGACTTTC	CATRQGKSWAGANVLTF
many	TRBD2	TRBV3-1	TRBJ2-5	TGTGCCAGCAGCCAAGAGGCTAGCGGGGTACCAAGGGAGACCCAGTACTTC	CASSQEASGVPRETQYF
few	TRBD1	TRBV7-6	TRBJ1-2	TGTGCCAGCAGCCGACGCCCCCAGGGACAGGGGGCGAGTGGCTACACCTTC	CASSRRPQGQGASGYTF
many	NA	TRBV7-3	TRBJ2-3	TGTGCCAGCAGCCCCCAGGACAGCACAGATACGCAGTATTTT	CASSPQDSTDTQYF
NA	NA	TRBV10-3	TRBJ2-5	TGTGCCATCAGCCTAGGGAAACAAGAGACCCAGTACTTC	CAISLGKQETQYF
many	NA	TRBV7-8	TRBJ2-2	TGTGCCAGCAGTTACAGGACGAACACCGGGGAGCTGTTTTTT	CASSYRTNTGELFF
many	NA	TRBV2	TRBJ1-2	TGTGCCAGGCGGGGGACCGGCAGTGGCTACACCTTC	CARRGTGSGYTF
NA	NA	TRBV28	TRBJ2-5	TGTGCCAGCACCCAGGAAGCTTTTCGACAAGAGACCCAGTACTTC	CASTQEAFRQETQYF
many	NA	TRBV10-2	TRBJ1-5	TGCGCCAGCAGTGTTACGGGGGGCGGAGGTCAGCCCCAGCATTTT	CASSVTGGGGQPQHF
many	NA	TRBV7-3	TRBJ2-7	TGTGCCAGCAGCCGTATGGGAGTCGGAAGTGCCTACGAGCAGTACTTC	CASSRMGVGSAYEQYF
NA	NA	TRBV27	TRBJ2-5	TGTGCCAGCAGTTCCAGGGGAGGGCGGGTGGAGACCCAGTACTTC	CASSSRGGRVETQYF
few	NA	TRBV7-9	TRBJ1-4	TGTGCCAGCAGCCCGGGACTGAAAAAAGGAGAAAAACTGTTTTTT	CASSPGLKKGEKLFF
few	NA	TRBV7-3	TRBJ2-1	TGTGCCAGCAGCTTTTTAGCGGAGATCGATGAGCAGTTCTTC	CASSFLAEIDEQFF
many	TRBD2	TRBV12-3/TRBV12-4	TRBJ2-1	TGTGCCAGCAGTCCCAGACTAGCGGGAGTCAATGAGCAGTTCTTC	CASSPRLAGVNEQFF
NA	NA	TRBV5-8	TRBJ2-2	TGTGCCAGCAGCCCCTGGTACGGGGAGCTGTTTTTT	CASSPWYGELFF
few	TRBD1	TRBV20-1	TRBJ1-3	TGCAGTGCTAGGTCGGGACAGGGAAACACCATATATTTT	CSARSGQGNTIYF
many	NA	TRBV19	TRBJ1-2	TGTGCCAGTAGCACCACGCAGGGTGGCTATGGCTACACCTTC	CASSTTQGGYGYTF
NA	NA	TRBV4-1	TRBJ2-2	TGCGCCAGCAGCCACGAAGGGGTGGGGATGGACACCGGGGAGCTGTTTTTT	CASSHEGVGMDTGELFF
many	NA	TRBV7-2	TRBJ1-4	TGTGCCAGCAGCTTAGCTAAGGACAGATTTAATGAAAAACTGTTTTTT	CASSLAKDRFNEKLFF
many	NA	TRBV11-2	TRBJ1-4	TGTGCCAGCAGCCGGCGATATCGGCCCTCCATTACAACTAATGAAAAACTGTTTTTT	CASSRRYRPSITTNEKLFF
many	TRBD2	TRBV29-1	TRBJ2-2	TGCAGCGCCGGGGGCCCTAGCGGGGGGGTCGCCGGGGAGCTGTTTTTT	CSAGGPSGGVAGELFF
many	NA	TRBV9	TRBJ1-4	TGTGCCAGCAGCGCCTACCCAGATTTTGGTTTAGGAGATCTTGAAAAACTGTTTTTT	CASSAYPDFGLGDLEKLFF
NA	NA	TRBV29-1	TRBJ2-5	TGCAGCGTGTCCGGGACACTGTACCAAGAGACCCAGTACTTC	CSVSGTLYQETQYF
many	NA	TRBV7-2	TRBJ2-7	TGTGCCAGCAGCGCCCAACGACGGGACGAGCAGTACTTC	CASSAQRRDEQYF
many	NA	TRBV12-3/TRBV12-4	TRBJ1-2	TGTGCCAGCAGTTTAAGTACGGACTATGGCTACACCTTC	CASSLSTDYGYTF
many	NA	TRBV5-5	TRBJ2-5	TGCGCCAGCAGCCCACTAGCTCAAGAGACCCAGTACTTC	CASSPLAQETQYF
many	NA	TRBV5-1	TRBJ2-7	TGCGCCAGCAGCTTGGATGGGACACCTTACTACGAGCAGTACTTC	CASSLDGTPYYEQYF
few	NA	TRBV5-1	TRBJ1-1	TGCGCCAGCAGCTTCACAAGTCTGAACACTGAAGCTTTCTTT	CASSFTSLNTEAFF
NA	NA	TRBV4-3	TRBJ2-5	TGCGCCAGCAGCCAAGATTATCAGGCCCGCGAGACCCAGTACTTC	CASSQDYQARETQYF
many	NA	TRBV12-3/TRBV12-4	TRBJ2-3	TGTGCCAGCAGTTATGCGGGAGCAAGGGGGACGCAGTATTTT	CASSYAGARGTQYF
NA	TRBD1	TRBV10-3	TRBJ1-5	TGTGCCACCAGACAGGGTGTGGACAATCAGCCCCAGCATTTT	CATRQGVDNQPQHF
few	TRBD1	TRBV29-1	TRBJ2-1	TGCAGCGTTGATGGGACAGGCCACAATGAGCAGTTCTTC	CSVDGTGHNEQFF
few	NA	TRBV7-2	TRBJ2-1	TGTGCCAGCAGCTTATTATCGGGTCGAAACAATGAGCAGTTCTTC	CASSLLSGRNNEQFF
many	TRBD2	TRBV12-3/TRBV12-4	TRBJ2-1	TGTGCCAGCTCGAAACTAGCGGACAATGAGCAGTTCTTC	CASSKLADNEQFF
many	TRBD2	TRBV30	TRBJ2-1	TGTGCCTGGGGAAGCGGGGGGGCCAGGTATGAGCAGTTCTTC	CAWGSGGARYEQFF
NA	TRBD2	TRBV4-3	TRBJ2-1	TGCGCCAGCAGCCAAGCTCTTTACGGGGTAGCGGGAGTTATCAATGAGCAGTTCTTC	CASSQALYGVAGVINEQFF
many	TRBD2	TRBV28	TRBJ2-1	TGTGCCAGCAGTTGGCGGACTAGCGGGCCATACAATGAGCAGTTCTTC	CASSWRTSGPYNEQFF
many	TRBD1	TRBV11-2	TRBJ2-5	TGTGCCAGCAGCGGCGACAGGGGGATTGGGAAGACCCAGTACTTC	CASSGDRGIGKTQYF
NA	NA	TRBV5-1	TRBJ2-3	TGCGCCAGCAGCTTGGCCTACGTGGGAGATACGCAGTATTTT	CASSLAYVGDTQYF
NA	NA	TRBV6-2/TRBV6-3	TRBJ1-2	TGTGCCAGCAGTTACGGGTTAAGGAAGCGCTACACCTTC	CASSYGLRKRYTF
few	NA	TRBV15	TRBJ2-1	TGTGCCACCAGCAGCAGTTTTAGCTCCTACAATGAGCAGTTCTTC	CATSSSFSSYNEQFF
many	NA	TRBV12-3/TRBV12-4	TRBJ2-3	TGTGCCAGCAGTCCCCCGCCTGGGGAAGGGGATACGCAGTATTTT	CASSPPPGEGDTQYF
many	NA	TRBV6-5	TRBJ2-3	TGTGCCAGCAGTTACTTTCCGGGACTGAGTTTCCCGGTAAACTTT	CASSYFPGLSFPVNF
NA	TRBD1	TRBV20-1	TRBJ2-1	TGCAGTGCTAGACCCGGGACAGGGGGTCGGCATGAGCAGTTCTTC	CSARPGTGGRHEQFF
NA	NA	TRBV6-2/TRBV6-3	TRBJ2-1	TGTGCCAGCAGAGCTAATTTAGGGACTAATGAGCAGTTCTTC	CASRANLGTNEQFF
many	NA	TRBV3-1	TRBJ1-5	TGTGCCAGCAGCCAAGATTTCAGGGTTGGTCAGCCCCAGCATTTT	CASSQDFRVGQPQHF
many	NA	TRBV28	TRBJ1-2	TGTGCCAGCAGTAGCGAGGTCGCTGGCTACACCTTC	CASSSEVAGYTF
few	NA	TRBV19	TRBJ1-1	TGTGCCAGTGCACACACTGAAGCTTTCTTT	CASAHTEAFF
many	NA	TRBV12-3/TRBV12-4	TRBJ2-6	TGTGCCAGCAGTTCGGGCCCATTATTTGGAGGCTCTGGGGCCAACGTCCTGACTTTC	CASSSGPLFGGSGANVLTF
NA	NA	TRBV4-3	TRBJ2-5	TGCGCCAGCAGCCAAGAAAGGGGTTGGGAGCAAGAGACCCAGTACTTC	CASSQERGWEQETQYF